These 22 T cell receptor beta chains share one sample of origin, sequenced in a study of T-cell memory formation after mild COVID-19 (dated by TCRdb to the early 2020s). Libraries came from 5' RACE. TCRdb names Illumina NovaSeq 6000 as the instrument used. In-frame beta chains were kept once TCRdb had trimmed the public reads at Q25 with fastp and called clones with MiXCR. CDR3 protein sequences are deduplicated, and each keeps its most common genes and DNA. Present in this sample are some 190,000 distinct CDR3 sequences, approximately 16% of which were seen just once. Of the sample, about 1.9% is held by the ten largest clones. Sequencing was performed on PBMCs or a T cell subset sorted from them (not recorded which). The source of these receptors is an adult woman who had mild COVID-19 (a few samples of this study predate the infection). The sample titles of this study are shuffled in the database, so cell type and time point are left out; the donor was told from shared clones.

The CDR3 nucleotides are TGTGCCAGCAGCGCAAGACTAGCGGGGGGGCCCAACGAGCAGTACTTC. Protein: CASSARLAGGPNEQYF. The chain links TRBV9 to TRBJ2-7; 14 positions agree with TRBD2. Germline loops: CDR1 SGDLS, CDR2 YYNGEE. CDR3 size: 16 residues. V gave up 3 bases and J gave up 5 bases; unmatched junction bases: 7. The full variable domain, completed using reference TRBV9 and TRBJ2-7, is DSGVTQTPKHLITATGQRVTLRCSPRSGDLSVYWYQQSLDQGLQFLIQYYNGEERAKGNILERFSAQQFPDLHSELNLSSLELGDSALYFCASSARLAGGPNEQYFGPGTRLTVT.

This clonotype has just a few counts. The chain employs TRBV7-9 and TRBJ1-1; perhaps TRBD1 as D (6 bases). Germline loops: CDR1 SEHNR, CDR2 FQNEAQ (reference sequence). Trimming removed 2 bases at V and 4 bases at J, with 8 bases between. CDR3 length equals 13 residues. CDR3 sequence reads: CASSLTGLTEAFF. CDR3 in DNA: TGTGCCAGCAGCTTAACAGGGCTCACTGAAGCTTTCTTT.

This clonotype appeared a few times. The chain couples TRBV5-1 to TRBJ2-1; no definite D call. V was cut by 2 bases and J by 2 bases, with 5 bases left in between. The CDR3 runs 13 residues. Germline CDR1 and CDR2: SGHRS and YFSETQ. CDR3 sequence (DNA): TGCGCCAGCAGCTTTCCCCCCTACAATGAGCAGTTCTTC. Translation: CASSFPPYNEQFF.

This chain uses TRBV12-3 or TRBV12-4 with TRBJ1-5, with unresolved D. The CDR3 totals 14 residues. V was shortened by 5 bases and J by 4 bases, with 12 bases between the two germline ends. The CDR3 nucleotides read TGTGCCAGCAGTCCGCAGGACGGGAATCAGCCCCAGCATTTT. It yields the protein CASSPQDGNQPQHF.

This clonotype was counted only a few times. The chain links TRBV7-2 to TRBJ2-7; 13 nucleotides align to TRBD2. There are 15 residues in the CDR3. Germline V gene lookup returns CDR1 SGHTA and CDR2 FQGNSA. The V segment lost 2 bases and the J segment 4 bases; nucleotides outside the gene matches: 2. The CDR3 protein is CASSLQTSGGYEQYF. The CDR3 bases are TGTGCCAGCAGCTTACAGACTAGCGGGGGGTACGAGCAGTACTTC.

The chain joins TRBV14 to TRBJ2-3; 9 bases match TRBD1. CDR3 length equals 17 residues. Looked up from germline, CDR1 is SGHDN and CDR2 is FVKESK. The V gene end was trimmed by 4 bases and the J gene end by 4 bases; junction bases not matched to a gene: 12. In DNA form, the CDR3 reads TGTGCCAGCAGCCCCCACCGCGGGACAGGGACGCCAGATACGCAGTATTTT. It encodes CASSPHRGTGTPDTQYF.

The J gene is TRBJ1-2, the V gene TRBV3-1, with 8 bases matching TRBD1. The CDR3 loop spans 16 amino acids. V shed 6 bases and J 4 bases; nucleotides not matched to a gene: 13. Germline V gene sequence: CDR1 LGHDT, CDR2 YNNKEL (reference sequence). The CDR3 nucleotides read TGTGCCAGCAGTTACGAGGGGACAGGTGGGGTCTATGGCTACACCTTC. Amino acids: CASSYEGTGGVYGYTF.

The chain is built from TRBV7-9 and TRBJ2-3; 8 bases agree with TRBD2. CDR3 size: 15 residues. Looked up from germline, CDR1 is SEHNR and CDR2 is FQNEAQ (reference sequence). V lost 1 base to trimming and J lost 2 bases; unmatched junction nucleotides: 2. In DNA, the CDR3 is TGTGCCAGCAGCTTAGATAGCGGGAACACAGATACGCAGTATTTT. Its protein product is CASSLDSGNTDTQYF.

V usage is TRBV9 and J usage is TRBJ2-1; D remains unclear. The CDR3 has 16 residues. V dropped 4 bases and J dropped 9 bases, with 23 bases sitting between them. CDR1 and CDR2 from the germline V gene are SGDLS and YYNGEE. The CDR3 DNA reads as TGTGCCAGCAGCCCAATTAAGTGGGATGGGGTTGTTGAGCAGTTCTTC. As protein: CASSPIKWDGVVEQFF.

This clonotype has more than one count but fewer than ten. The rearrangement uses TRBV20-1 and TRBJ2-5, with 10 positions matching TRBD2. This CDR3 comprises 14 residues. V lost 6 bases to trimming and J lost 5 bases; unmatched junction nucleotides: 9. Looked up from germline, CDR1 is DFQATT and CDR2 is SNEGSKA (reference sequence). The CDR3 here is CSAIPGLATETQYF. Here the CDR3 DNA reads TGCAGTGCCATCCCGGGACTAGCGACGGAGACCCAGTACTTC.

This clonotype has a handful of counts. The chain couples TRBV10-3 to TRBJ2-6, with TRBD2 as a possible D gene (5 bases). Per the germline V gene, CDR1 is ENHRY and CDR2 is SYGVKD. The CDR3 contains 14 residues. V lost 6 bases to trimming and J lost 2 bases, with 8 bases between them. Written as DNA, the CDR3 is TGTGCCATCAGCGGGGTCGCTGGGGCCAACGTCCTGACTTTC. Its protein product is CAISGVAGANVLTF.

This clonotype has just one count. The chain has TRBV13 and TRBJ1-2, with unresolved D. Germline CDR1 PRHDT, CDR2 FYEKMQ (reference sequence). V was shortened by 5 bases and J by 7 bases, with 17 bases between the two germline ends. The CDR3 extends over 14 amino acids. CDR3 nucleotides: TGTGCCAGCAGCCCCTCTCCGGGGTCCCTTGGCTACACCTTC. Protein sequence: CASSPSPGSLGYTF.

This clonotype was recorded a few times. The chain links TRBV27 to TRBJ2-3; 8 positions match TRBD1. The CDR3 totals 17 residues. Germline V CDR1 and CDR2: MNHEY, SMNVEV (reference sequence). V lost 6 bases to trimming and J lost 5 bases; unmatched junction nucleotides: 16. In DNA form, the CDR3 reads TGTGCCAGCAGGAGAGCCGGGACAGGATACACAGTAGATACGCAGTATTTT. Encoded protein: CASRRAGTGYTVDTQYF.

The rearrangement joins TRBV6-5 to TRBJ1-1; D perhaps matches TRBD1 (6 bases). Per the germline V gene, CDR1 is MNHEY and CDR2 is SVGAGI. The CDR3 totals 14 residues. V was trimmed by 4 bases and J by 4 bases, leaving 13 bases between them. The CDR3 loop is CASSSRGRGTEAFF. In DNA form, the CDR3 reads TGTGCCAGCAGTTCCCGGGGGCGAGGCACTGAAGCTTTCTTT.

There are a few counts of this clonotype. The rearrangement uses TRBV6-2 or TRBV6-3 and TRBJ1-4; D unclear. The ends were cut back, 3 bases at V and 5 bases at J, with 13 bases in the middle. Germline V gives CDR1 MNHEY, CDR2 SVGEGT. The CDR3 has 15 amino acids. The CDR3 here is CASSYYLGVNEKLFF. DNA of the CDR3: TGTGCCAGCAGTTATTATCTCGGCGTGAATGAAAAACTGTTTTTT.

The rearrangement joins TRBV4-1 to TRBJ2-7; 10 bases map to TRBD1. Trimming removed 3 bases from V and 5 bases from J; junction bases left unmatched: 4. Germline CDR1 MGHRA, CDR2 YSYEKL. The CDR3 spans 14 residues. CDR3 loop: CASSQTGGIHEQYF. Written as DNA, the CDR3 is TGCGCCAGCAGCCAGACAGGGGGCATACACGAGCAGTACTTC.

The chain recombines TRBV5-6 with TRBJ2-3; D is undetermined. Germline CDR1 is SGHDT and CDR2 is YYEEEE. The CDR3 spans 15 residues. V was pared by 0 bases and J by 0 bases, with 8 bases between. CDR3: CASSLVPASTDTQYF. For the CDR3, the DNA is TGTGCCAGCAGCTTGGTCCCAGCTAGCACAGATACGCAGTATTTT.

This clonotype appeared a few times. CDR3 DNA sequence: TGTGCCAGCAGGCCTCTAGGGACAGATACGCAGTATTTT. This sequence encodes CASRPLGTDTQYF. The genes are TRBV7-9 and TRBJ2-3; unclear D gene. The CDR3 spans 13 residues. Germline V gives CDR1 SEHNR, CDR2 FQNEAQ (reference sequence). Trimming cost V 6 bases and J 3 bases, with 10 bases left between them.

This clonotype was detected a few times. V gene TRBV10-3 combines with J gene TRBJ2-3, with 8 positions matching TRBD2. CDR1 is ENHRY and CDR2 is SYGVKD in the germline V gene. CDR3 length: 11 residues. V dropped 10 bases and J dropped 7; count of bases not matched to a gene: 4. CDR3 protein: CATGGDYTQYF. As DNA, the CDR3 is TGTGCCACCGGGGGGGACTATACGCAGTATTTT.

This clonotype was observed at least ten times. This chain links TRBV5-1 with TRBJ2-1; 13 bases match TRBD2. The CDR3 is made up of 17 amino acids. Looked up from germline, CDR1 is SGHRS and CDR2 is YFSETQ. V lost 3 bases, J lost 7 bases, and 10 bases stayed unmatched. CDR3 protein: CASSWTSGSPTGNEQFF. CDR3 nucleotide sequence: TGCGCCAGCAGCTGGACTAGCGGGAGCCCAACGGGGAATGAGCAGTTCTTC. Full variable domain (rest looked up from reference TRBV5-1 and TRBJ2-1): KAGVTQTPRYLIKTRGQQVTLSCSPISGHRSVSWYQQTPGQGLQFLFEYFSETQRNKGNFPGRFSGRQFSNSRSEMNVSTLELGDSALYLCASSWTSGSPTGNEQFFGPGTRLTVL.

V and J are TRBV10-3 and TRBJ1-2; TRBD1 matches at 8 bases. After removal of 3 bases from V and 7 bases from J, the junction contained 13 bases not matched to a gene. CDR3 length equals 16 residues. Germline lookup yields CDR1 ENHRY and CDR2 SYGVKD. As DNA, the CDR3 is TGTGCCATCAGTGAATCGCAGGGGGCTCGGGGAAGTGGCTACACCTTC. This codes for CAISESQGARGSGYTF.

This clonotype came up once. The chain carries TRBV5-4 and TRBJ2-7; D not certain. This CDR3 spans 13 amino acids. The germline V gene has CDR1 SGHNT and CDR2 YYREEE (reference sequence). V was cut by 7 bases and J by 4 bases, with 15 bases left in between. The CDR3 bases are TGTGCCAGCTCCGTTCGTTTCTCGTACGAGCAGTACTTC. Amino acids: CASSVRFSYEQYF.